This is a list of T cell receptor beta chains from one sample in a study of control samples from healthy donors and cancer patients. This table comes from immunoSEQ multiplex PCR, and its TCRdb copy is limited to in-frame clones, with some not included. The sample contains 130,000 to 150,000 clones, about 90% of which appear only once. Input material: blood. Source of these receptors: a man under 40 in good health. Each CDR3 is given with its conserved first and last residue. A D gene is named only where the DNA matches it firmly. Clone size is not always given. Where it is, it says once, few, many or a class for expanded clones.

TRBJ1-3 NA NA TRBV21-1 TGTGCCAGCAGCAAAGAGGGGGGAAACACCATATATTTT CASSKEGGNTIYF
TRBJ2-2 TRBD1 NA TRBV11-2 TGTGCCAGCAGCTTACGACAGGGGGGCGGGGAGCTGTTTTTT CASSLRQGGGELFF
TRBJ2-3 TRBD2 NA TRBV10-2 TGCGCCAGCAGCCCGGGACTAGTCCCCCCCACAGATACGCAGTATTTT CASSPGLVPPTDTQYF
TRBJ2-7 TRBD2 NA TRBV9 TGTGCCAGCAGCGGCCGTTCGGGGGGGTCCTACGAGCAGTACTTC CASSGRSGGSYEQYF
TRBJ1-5 NA NA TRBV2 TGTGCCAGCAGTGCCGGCTCGGGGGGTCAGCCCCAGCATTTT CASSAGSGGQPQHF
TRBJ2-1 NA NA TRBV6-5 TGTGCCAGCACCCCAGCGGGCCGAACTATCAATGAGCAGTTCTTC CASTPAGRTINEQFF
TRBJ1-6 NA NA TRBV27 TGTGCCAGCAGTTTATTTACCGGCGGCCGTAATTCACCCCTCCACTTT CASSLFTGGRNSPLHF
TRBJ1-1 NA once TRBV30 TGTGCCGCAGGGACCCATGAAGCTTTCTTT CAAGTHEAFF
TRBJ2-5 TRBD1 once TRBV9 TGTGCCAGCAGCGTAGGGGACAGGGGGCAGAAGACCCAGTACTTC CASSVGDRGQKTQYF
TRBJ2-1 NA NA TRBV25-1 TGTGCCAGCAGTGCCAAGTCCTACAATGAGCAGTTCTTC CASSAKSYNEQFF
TRBJ1-1 NA NA TRBV12-3/TRBV12-4 TGTGCCAGCACCGGACACGGACGCGGGGCTTTCTTT CASTGHGRGAFF
TRBJ1-1 NA once TRBV27 TGTGCCAGCAGGTACAGCCTGCGAAGAAGTAGGAACACTGAAGCTTTCTTT CASRYSLRRSRNTEAFF
TRBJ2-5 TRBD1 NA TRBV7-6 TGTGCCAGCAGCTCCACCGGGACAGGAGGGGAGACCCAGTACTTC CASSSTGTGGETQYF
TRBJ1-5 NA NA TRBV19 TGTGCCAGTAGTATCCCCATCAATCAGCCCCAGCATTTT CASSIPINQPQHF
TRBJ1-1 NA NA TRBV14 TGTGCCAGCAGCCAATTAGGGACTGAAGCTTTCTTT CASSQLGTEAFF
TRBJ2-2 NA once TRBV19 TGTGCCAGTAGTTATACTAGGATAGGGAACACCGGGGAGCTGTTTTTT CASSYTRIGNTGELFF
TRBJ1-2 NA NA TRBV19 TGTGCCAGTAGTATATCCCATCTCACAGGCCGACCCAACTATGGCTACACCTTC CASSISHLTGRPNYGYTF
TRBJ2-5 TRBD1 NA TRBV5-1 TGCGCCAGCAGCCAGAGCGGGACAGGGGTGGGAGAGACCCAGTACTTC CASSQSGTGVGETQYF
TRBJ1-6 NA NA TRBV19 TGTGCCAGTAGTATTGTGAGCTCCTATAATTCACCCCTCCACTTT CASSIVSSYNSPLHF
TRBJ2-3 NA NA TRBV29-1 TGCAGCGTTGAATACCAAGGGGGGGCAGATACGCAGTATTTT CSVEYQGGADTQYF
TRBJ1-4 NA NA TRBV6-6 TGTGCCAGCAGTCCCCCCTACAGGCCTGCAACTAATGAAAAACTGTTTTTT CASSPPYRPATNEKLFF
TRBJ1-5 NA NA TRBV5-1 TGCGCCAGCAGCTTGGGAGGGATAGATCAGCCCCAGCATTTT CASSLGGIDQPQHF
TRBJ2-1 TRBD2 NA TRBV11-3 TGTGCCAGCAGCTCGTCCCGGGCGGGGGGCCATGAGCAGTTCTTC CASSSSRAGGHEQFF
TRBJ2-7 TRBD1 NA TRBV5-6 TGTGCCAGCAGCTCCGGGACAGGGGTCACCTACGAGCAGTACTTC CASSSGTGVTYEQYF
TRBJ1-6 NA NA TRBV27 TGTGCCAGCAGTACAATAGGGGGTTCACCCCTCCACTTT CASSTIGGSPLHF
TRBJ1-2 TRBD1 NA TRBV2 TGTGCCAGCAGCTTGGGACAGGGAGACTATGGCTACACCTTC CASSLGQGDYGYTF
TRBJ2-7 TRBD2 NA TRBV3-1/TRBV3-2 TGTGCCAGCAGCCAAGAACAGCGGGGGCCCTCCTACGAGCAGTACTTC CASSQEQRGPSYEQYF
TRBJ2-3 NA NA TRBV19 TGTGCCAGTAGTATAGGTCGGAGAGATACGCAGTATTTT CASSIGRRDTQYF
TRBJ1-1 TRBD1 NA TRBV7-2 TGTGCCAGCAGCGTATGGACCGACAGGGGGGAGACTGAAGCTTTCTTT CASSVWTDRGETEAFF
TRBJ2-7 NA once TRBV12-3/TRBV12-4 TGTGCCAGCAGTTTTGCGGCTGCCTACGAGCAGTACTTC CASSFAAAYEQYF
TRBJ1-3 NA NA TRBV29-1 TGCAGCGGATCGGACGGTTTCTCTGGAAACACCATATATTTT CSGSDGFSGNTIYF
TRBJ2-7 TRBD2 few TRBV6-1 TGTGCCAGCAGTGAAGCAGTGTATACGGCTAGCGGGGACTACGAGCAGTACTTC CASSEAVYTASGDYEQYF
TRBJ1-1 NA NA TRBV28 TGTGCCAGCAGTTTAATGGGGGCTCTGATGAACACTGAAGCTTTCTTT CASSLMGALMNTEAFF
TRBJ2-7 NA NA TRBV5-4 TGTGCCAGCAGCACTGGGGACTTAACCTCCTACGAGCAGTACTTC CASSTGDLTSYEQYF
TRBJ1-1 TRBD1 NA TRBV6-1 TGTGCCAGCAGTGAAGAGAGGACAGGGAACACTGAAGCTTTCTTT CASSEERTGNTEAFF
TRBJ2-7 TRBD1 NA TRBV5-1 TGCGCCAGCAGCAATGACCTCCGCCCGACAGGGTCTGCGTACGAGCAGTACTTC CASSNDLRPTGSAYEQYF
TRBJ2-1 TRBD1 NA TRBV27 TGTGCCAGCCACCGGGACAGGTTTTTTTCAGGGGATGAGCAGTTCTTC CASHRDRFFSGDEQFF
TRBJ2-7 TRBD1 NA TRBV7-8 TGTGCCAGCAGCCCCTGGACAGGAGGTGAGGCCTACGAGCAGTACTTC CASSPWTGGEAYEQYF
TRBJ2-3 NA once TRBV6-1 TGTGCCAGCAGTGATTCGCTAGCCGGTGGAGATACGCAGTATTTT CASSDSLAGGDTQYF
TRBJ2-3 NA NA TRBV6-1 TGTGCCAGCAGTGAATTGGCAGGAGGGTGGACAGATACGCAGTATTTT CASSELAGGWTDTQYF
TRBJ1-3 NA NA TRBV24-1 TGTGCCACCAGTGAGACTGGGCCTGGAAACACCATATATTTT CATSETGPGNTIYF
TRBJ2-1 TRBD2 once TRBV27 TGTGCCAGCAGTTTAGGGGGACTAGAACCTACAATGGGGCAGTTCTTC CASSLGGLEPTMGQFF